This TCR beta chain was observed in a study of T cell changes during pregnancy in multiple sclerosis. The ends lost 6 bases at V and 5 bases at J; junction bases unmatched: 6. The CDR3 has 15 amino acids. Germline lookup yields CDR1 LGHNA and CDR2 YSLEER. Libraries were prepared by immunoSEQ multiplex PCR; TCRdb keeps only in-frame clonotypes and omits some of them. The table records approximately 18,000 clones, 84% of them present only once. This clone appeared once. The sample was CD8+ T cells from peripheral blood mononuclear cells, taken in the second trimester of pregnancy. This clonotype originated in a female donor in good health, enrolled as a control in a pregnancy study. The chain recombines TRBV4-3 with TRBJ2-5; 13 positions agree with TRBD2. In DNA, the CDR3 is TGCGCCAGCAGTCGACTAGCGGGGGGTCGGGAGACCCAGTACTTC. Its protein product is CASSRLAGGRETQYF.